The T cell receptor beta chain under discussion was sequenced for a study of blood T cells in healthy people across ages. Notes on the study in general: A roughly linear age-dependent decrease characterized TCR beta diversity per million T cells. Long-lived and aged donors differed, with more naive CD4+ cells and higher diversity in the long-lived.

Concerning this clonotype itself: What it recognizes is unknown.

A second PCR of roughly 7 to 11 cycles used a sample-barcoded 5' primer and a J-beta primer mix. One entry per CDR3 protein results from TCRdb running MiXCR on the 5' RACE reads. Of around 1,000,000 distinct CDR3 sequences listed, around 25% were seen once; the top ten hold around 0.75%. These data also featured in a second study, about T cells of mothers and their children.

Sample: blood. This clonotype was sampled from a girl aged 2-10 years in good health.

CDR3 nucleotide sequence: TGTGCCAGCTCGCCCGAGCAGGGGACCTCCTACAATGAGCAGTTCTTC. Translation gives CASSPEQGTSYNEQFF. The chain recombines TRBV18 with TRBJ2-1; possible D gene TRBD1, 6 bases. The germline V gene has CDR1 KGHSH and CDR2 LQKENI. The CDR3 is made up of 16 amino acids. V lost 6 bases to trimming and J lost 0 bases, with 15 bases between them.